Presented here are 14 T cell receptor beta chains from one specimen sequenced in a study of blood T cells in healthy people across ages. Then a second PCR, running roughly 6 to 12 cycles, was carried out with a sample-barcoded 5' primer and a J-beta primer mix. TCRdb redid the calling of the 5' RACE reads with MiXCR, one entry per CDR3 protein. The sample includes 1.5 million to 2 million distinct CDR3 sequences, around 50% of them seen just once. The sequencing input was blood. These receptors all stem from a middle-aged woman in good health.

This rearrangement joins TRBV5-1 to TRBJ1-1; tentatively, D is TRBD1 (5 bases). The ends were cut back, 4 bases at V and 6 bases at J, with 13 bases in the middle. The CDR3 totals 13 residues. The germline gives CDR1 SGHRS, CDR2 YFSETQ. The DNA of the CDR3 is TGCGCCAGCAGCGGGCAGGGAAGGGCTGAAGCTTTCTTT. This translates into CASSGQGRAEAFF.

The J gene is TRBJ2-7, the V gene TRBV28; D is possibly TRBD1 (5 bases). The CDR3 is made up of 13 amino acids. In germline, CDR1 is MDHEN, CDR2 SYDVKM. The V and J ends lost 7 bases and 2 bases respectively, with 12 bases between them. The CDR3 loop reads CASTREGAYEQYF. For the CDR3, the DNA is TGTGCCAGCACCAGAGAAGGGGCCTACGAGCAGTACTTC.

This clonotype turned up a few times. The rearrangement joins TRBV6-5 to TRBJ2-3; 11 nucleotides agree with TRBD1. This CDR3 region has 16 residues. CDR1 is MNHEY and CDR2 is SVGAGI in the germline V gene. The trim removed 4 bases at V and 3 bases at J, leaving 6 bases unmatched. CDR3: CASSSRDRGKTDTQYF. The CDR3 DNA follows: TGTGCCAGCAGTTCCCGGGACAGGGGGAAAACAGATACGCAGTATTTT.

The chain combines TRBV28 with TRBJ2-7, with D perhaps TRBD2 (5 bases). The ends were cut back, 6 bases at V and 0 bases at J, with 12 bases in the middle. This CDR3 region has 14 residues. Germline CDR1 reads MDHEN; CDR2 reads SYDVKM. The CDR3 loop is CASRGEGSSYEQYF. The CDR3 DNA is TGTGCCAGCAGGGGCGAGGGAAGCTCCTACGAGCAGTACTTC.

This clonotype was recorded a few times. V gene TRBV3-1 combines with J gene TRBJ2-5; possibly TRBD1 or TRBD2 for D (5 bases each). The CDR3 contains 16 residues. The germline V gene has CDR1 LGHDT and CDR2 YNNKEL (reference sequence). V was trimmed by 4 bases and J by 1 base, leaving 16 bases between them. CDR3 residues: CASSRGLGTAQETQYF. The CDR3 DNA sequence: TGTGCCAGCAGCCGAGGCCTCGGGACGGCCCAAGAGACCCAGTACTTC.

This clonotype came up many times. The rearrangement links TRBV7-2 to TRBJ2-1; D remains ambiguous. The CDR3 runs 12 residues. Germline-derived CDR1 and CDR2 are SGHTA and FQGNSA. Deletions cut 3 bases from V and 8 bases from J, with 8 bases between. The CDR3 DNA follows: TGTGCCAGCAGCTTGAAGGGCGATGAGCAGTTCTTC. Encoded protein: CASSLKGDEQFF.

On this clonotype: Compared with germline, one end of the junction differs, possibly owing to a read error. V is TRBV20-1 and J is TRBJ2-1; D tentatively reads TRBD1 or TRBD2 (6 bases each). Germline values: CDR1 DFQATT, CDR2 SNEGSKA (reference sequence). The CDR3 runs 12 residues. CDR3 sequence (DNA): TGCAGTACTAGTCGGGGGCTGGGGGAGCAGTTCTTC. It encodes CSTSRGLGEQFF.

This clonotype was detected only a few times. The V call is TRBV4-1, the J call TRBJ1-2; D is perhaps TRBD1 (5 bases). This CDR3 comprises 14 residues. Germline V gene lookup returns CDR1 MGHRA and CDR2 YSYEKL. The V gene lost 0 bases and the J gene lost 6 bases, with 11 bases spanning the gap. The CDR3 here is CASSQELGGNGYTF. CDR3 bases: TGCGCCAGCAGCCAAGAGCTGGGGGGGAATGGCTACACCTTC.

This clonotype was counted at least ten times. The chain carries TRBV7-2 and TRBJ2-5; 7 nucleotides line up with TRBD2. Germline CDR1 and CDR2: SGHTA and FQGNSA. The J segment lost 9 bases and the V segment lost 4 bases, leaving 14 bases of the junction unmatched. The CDR3 runs to 15 residues. CDR3 loop: CASSSEIIASGSQYF. DNA of the CDR3: TGTGCCAGCAGCTCCGAAATCATCGCTAGCGGTTCCCAGTACTTC.

As to this clonotype: At one end the junction does not follow the germline gene, possibly because of a read error. This chain joins TRBV7-7 and TRBJ2-5; D is unresolved. The CDR3 sequence is 13 residues long. CDR1 SSHAT and CDR2 FNYEAQ come from the germline V gene (reference sequence). CDR3: CASSPRLSETQYF. The DNA of the CDR3 is TGTGCTAGCAGCCCCAGGTTATCAGAGACCCAGTACTTC.

This chain connects TRBV29-1 to TRBJ2-5; 10 bases agree with TRBD1. With 6 bases clipped from V and 4 bases from J, the junction kept 11 bases outside the gene matches. This CDR3 comprises 15 residues. Germline V gives CDR1 SQVTM, CDR2 ANQGSEA. The CDR3 nucleotides are TGCAGCGTCACACCTGGACAGGGGGTGGTAGAGACCCAGTACTTC. Translation: CSVTPGQGVVETQYF.

There are a few counts of this clonotype. The chain links TRBV9 to TRBJ2-7; D unresolved. CDR1 and CDR2 (germline): SGDLS, YYNGEE. The CDR3 covers 13 residues. V lost 0 bases to trimming and J lost 1 base, with 5 bases between them. DNA of the CDR3: TGTGCCAGCAGCGTAGAAGGGTCCTACGAGCAGTACTTC. This sequence encodes CASSVEGSYEQYF.

This clonotype has just one count. V is TRBV27 and J is TRBJ2-3; D might be TRBD1 (6 bases). Germline CDR1 is MNHEY and CDR2 is SMNVEV (reference sequence). The CDR3 runs to 17 residues. Between the trimmed V and J ends, which lost 5 bases and 2 bases, there was a span of 20 bases. The CDR3 nucleotides read TGTGCCAGCAGTCCCTCGGGGACACCGCCGTTCACAGATACGCAGTATTTT. Protein sequence: CASSPSGTPPFTDTQYF.

The chain recombines TRBV20-1 with TRBJ2-7; TRBD1 might be the D (6 bases). V lost 5 bases and J lost 1, with 18 bases in between. CDR1 is DFQATT, CDR2 SNEGSKA, per germline (reference sequence). The CDR3 loop spans 15 amino acids. The CDR3 DNA reads as TGCAGTGCTGCCGGTCCGGGACACGGATCCTACGAGCAGTACTTC. Protein product: CSAAGPGHGSYEQYF.